This is a list of T cell receptor beta chains from one sample in a study of blood T cell repertoires in COVID-19. The method was immunoSEQ multiplex PCR; TCRdb's version includes in-frame clones alone and lacks a portion of them. Of roughly 700,000 clones listed, 80% to 90% were seen once; the top ten hold 0.2% to 0.3%. The sample comprised peripheral blood. Receptors originate from a woman under 30 with acute or convalescent COVID-19. Both conserved end residues are part of each CDR3. The D gene is left open where the match is weak. Size values are once, few and many counts, or a class for expanded clones, and some rows have none.

clone_size	d_call	j_call	v_call	cdr3_nt	cdr3_aa
.	.	TRBJ2-4	TRBV2	TGTGCCAGCAGACCGGGACTGGAAGTTAGATTAGCCAAAAACATTCAGTACTTC	CASRPGLEVRLAKNIQYF
.	TRBD1	TRBJ2-1	TRBV13	TGTGCCAGCAGCTTAAGTCAGGGGGCCTACAATGAGCAGTTCTTC	CASSLSQGAYNEQFF
.	.	TRBJ2-1	TRBV19	TGTGCCAGTAGTCCCTACCGATACAATGAGCAGTTCTTC	CASSPYRYNEQFF
.	.	TRBJ1-1	TRBV19	TGTGCCAGTAGTTGGGCGTTGAACACTGAAGCTTTCTTT	CASSWALNTEAFF
.	TRBD1	TRBJ1-4	TRBV6-5	TGTGCCAGCAGTTATTGGACAGGGGGCGCGAATGGAAAACTGTTTTTT	CASSYWTGGANGKLFF
.	TRBD1	TRBJ1-1	TRBV18	TGTGCCAGCTCTGACAGGGCGGCCCTTTCTTCGGCGGGCAACACTGAAGCTTTCTTT	CASSDRAALSSAGNTEAFF
.	TRBD2	TRBJ2-5	TRBV5-4	TGTGCCAGCAGCTTGGTTAGCGGGGGGGAAGAGACCCAGTACTTC	CASSLVSGGEETQYF
.	.	TRBJ1-6	TRBV5-1	TGCGCCAGCAGCTTACAGGCAGGGTTAGAGTCACCCCTCCACTTT	CASSLQAGLESPLHF
.	TRBD1	TRBJ1-2	TRBV29-1	TGCAGCGTTGACGGTGGGGGGACAGGGGGATTCTATGGCTACACCTTC	CSVDGGGTGGFYGYTF
.	TRBD1	TRBJ1-1	TRBV18	TGTGCCAGCTCGGACAGGGGATGGACTGAAGCTTTCTTT	CASSDRGWTEAFF
.	.	TRBJ2-3	TRBV7-2	TGTGCCAGCAGCTTACAGGGCACAGATACGCAGTATTTT	CASSLQGTDTQYF
once	.	TRBJ2-5	TRBV7-2	TGTGCCAGCAGCTTAGGGTTTGGGCTTACGGAGACCCAGTACTTC	CASSLGFGLTETQYF
.	TRBD1	TRBJ1-6	TRBV28	TGTGCCAGCAGTTTGGCCAGACAGGGGGTAGTGAATAATTCACCCCTCCACTTT	CASSLARQGVVNNSPLHF
.	.	TRBJ2-1	TRBV4-3	TGCGCCAGCAGCCAAGACCCGGCGGGGCGCGGCGGAAATGAGCAGTTCTTC	CASSQDPAGRGGNEQFF
.	.	TRBJ2-7	TRBV11-2	TGTGCCAGCAGCTTACGGTACGAGCAGTACTTC	CASSLRYEQYF
.	.	TRBJ2-7	TRBV4-1	TGCGCCAGCAGCCAAGATACAGACTACGAGCAGTACTTC	CASSQDTDYEQYF
.	.	TRBJ2-1	TRBV6-6	TGTGCCAGCAGTTTCGGTCCACCCGGCTACAATGAGCAGTTCTTC	CASSFGPPGYNEQFF
.	.	TRBJ2-2	TRBV5-1	TGCGCCAGCAGCTCGGACAGCACCGGGGAGCTGTTTTTT	CASSSDSTGELFF
.	TRBD1	TRBJ1-2	TRBV12-5	TGTGCTAGTGGTTTGGACCCCGGGACAGGGGGCTACACCTTC	CASGLDPGTGGYTF
.	.	TRBJ2-7	TRBV5-1	TGCGCCAGCAGCTTGGATCCCACCTTAGTCTACGAGCAGTACTTC	CASSLDPTLVYEQYF
few	.	TRBJ1-2	TRBV7-6	TGTGCCAGCAGCTTAGATCCCATCGGGTATGGCTACACCTTC	CASSLDPIGYGYTF
.	TRBD2	TRBJ2-7	TRBV3-1/TRBV3-2	TGTGCCAGCAGCCAAACTAGGACTAGCGGGGCTGTCGAGCAGTACTTC	CASSQTRTSGAVEQYF
.	TRBD1	TRBJ1-1	TRBV25-1	TGTGCCCCCGACCGGGACAGGGGCCTGTCGAGAAGCACTGAAGCTTTCTTT	CAPDRDRGLSRSTEAFF
.	TRBD1	TRBJ1-3	TRBV7-8	TGTGCCAGCAGCTCCAGGGGGCCGGGAAACACCATATATTTT	CASSSRGPGNTIYF
.	.	TRBJ1-1	TRBV11-1	TGTGCCAGCAGCTTAACAGGGAACGCGGACACTGAAGCTTTCTTT	CASSLTGNADTEAFF
.	.	TRBJ2-1	TRBV7-2	TGTGCCAGCAGCTTAGTAGGGGGGGGCTACAGCTCCTACAATGAGCAGTTCTTC	CASSLVGGGYSSYNEQFF
.	.	TRBJ1-1	TRBV5-4	TGTGCCAGCAGCTTTGAGGCGCCTCCTGAAGCTTTCTTT	CASSFEAPPEAFF
.	.	TRBJ2-7	TRBV5-6	TGTGCCAGCAGCTGGACAGTTCACGAGCAGTACTTC	CASSWTVHEQYF
.	TRBD1	TRBJ1-2	TRBV4-1	TGCGCCAGCAGCCAAGAAAGATATTGGAGGGGGCGGATTATTAACTATGGCTACACCTTC	CASSQERYWRGRIINYGYTF
.	.	TRBJ2-6	TRBV19	TGTGCCAGCCGCCCCAGCTCTGGGGCCAACGTCCTGACTTTC	CASRPSSGANVLTF
.	TRBD1	TRBJ1-2	TRBV15	TGTGCCACCAGCAGCGGTCGGGACAGCTATGGCTACACCTTC	CATSSGRDSYGYTF
.	.	TRBJ1-2	TRBV10-3	TGTGCCATCAGTGAGTCTGGCAGGTACTATGGCTACACCTTC	CAISESGRYYGYTF
.	TRBD1	TRBJ1-2	TRBV11-2	TGTGCCAGCAGCAACCGGGACAGATTAAACTATGGCTACACCTTC	CASSNRDRLNYGYTF
.	.	TRBJ2-7	TRBV7-6	TGTGCCAGCAGCCCCCGCCAGGGGGGCTCCTACGAGCAGTACTTC	CASSPRQGGSYEQYF
once	.	TRBJ1-2	TRBV6-5	TGTGCCAGCAGTCGGGACAAAAATAACTATGGCTACACCTTC	CASSRDKNNYGYTF
.	.	TRBJ1-1	TRBV5-1	TGCGCCAGCAGCTTTAACACAGAGAACACTGAAGCTTTCTTT	CASSFNTENTEAFF
.	.	TRBJ1-2	TRBV6-5	TGTGCCAGCAGTTACTCGGCAGGGGTTAATGGCTACACCTTC	CASSYSAGVNGYTF
.	TRBD1	TRBJ2-7	TRBV4-1	TGCGCCAGCAGCCAAGAAGGGTGGGACAGGGGTTACGAGCAGTACTTC	CASSQEGWDRGYEQYF
.	.	TRBJ1-2	TRBV10-2	TGCGCCAGCAGTGGGATACCCATTCAGCGAATCTATGGCTACACCTTC	CASSGIPIQRIYGYTF
.	.	TRBJ1-2	TRBV13	TGTGCCAGCAGCTTGGAGAACTATGGCTACACCTTC	CASSLENYGYTF
.	.	TRBJ1-3	TRBV5-4	TGTGCCAGCAGCTTGGGTTTAGGGGATGGAAACACCATATATTTT	CASSLGLGDGNTIYF
.	.	TRBJ2-7	TRBV23-1	TGCGCCAGCAGGGTGGAAGTAGGGGTTGTGAGAAGCTACGAGCAGTACTTC	CASRVEVGVVRSYEQYF
.	TRBD2	TRBJ2-1	TRBV5-8	TGTGCCAGCAGCCATGGACTAGCGGCCTACAATGAGCAGTTCTTC	CASSHGLAAYNEQFF
.	TRBD1	TRBJ1-4	TRBV5-4	TGTGCCAGCAGCTTCTCTCCGGGACAGGGGACACCTAATGAAAAACTGTTTTTT	CASSFSPGQGTPNEKLFF
.	TRBD1	TRBJ1-1	TRBV25-1	TGTGCCAGCCGGAGGACAGGGGTCCCCGAAGCTTTCTTT	CASRRTGVPEAFF
.	TRBD2	TRBJ2-7	TRBV27	TGTGCCAGCATTTCCCAGGCGGGGGGGAAGTACGAGCAGTACTTC	CASISQAGGKYEQYF
few	TRBD1	TRBJ1-5	TRBV20-1	TGCAGTGCTAGTCCCGACAGGGCTAGCAATCAGCCCCAGCATTTT	CSASPDRASNQPQHF
.	.	TRBJ1-5	TRBV30	TGTGCCTGGAGCTGGCGGGGAGGCCTGCGGCCCCAGCATTTT	CAWSWRGGLRPQHF
.	TRBD1	TRBJ1-2	TRBV19	TGTGCCAGTAGTACCGACTTACAGGGGAGGAAGGTCGGTCGGGGCTACACCTTC	CASSTDLQGRKVGRGYTF
.	.	TRBJ2-5	TRBV5-4	TGTGCCAGCAGCTTGGGTGGGGGGCAAGAGACCCAGTACTTC	CASSLGGGQETQYF
once	.	TRBJ1-1	TRBV5-1	TGCGCCAGCAGCTTAAGGTCAGGCACTGAAGCTTTCTTT	CASSLRSGTEAFF
once	TRBD1	TRBJ1-2	TRBV5-6	TGTGCCAGCAGCTTGGCCCGGGACAGCGCGTATGGCTACACCTTC	CASSLARDSAYGYTF
.	.	TRBJ2-7	TRBV9	TGTGCCAGCAGCGTAGGGGCAGGGCTAGCCTACGAGCAGTACTTC	CASSVGAGLAYEQYF
.	.	TRBJ1-2	TRBV4-1	TGCGCCAGCAGCCAAGTTCAAGGCAGGGAGGGAGATGGCTACACCTTC	CASSQVQGREGDGYTF
.	.	TRBJ2-2	TRBV21-1	TGTGCCAGCCTCCGGCAGGGGGTGACCGGGGAGCTGTTTTTT	CASLRQGVTGELFF
.	TRBD1	TRBJ1-2	TRBV24-1	TGTGCCACCAGTGACCCAGACAGGGTCGGATATGGCTACACCTTC	CATSDPDRVGYGYTF
few	TRBD1	TRBJ2-7	TRBV28	TGTGCCAGCAGTTTCCGGGACAGGGGGCCCTACGAGCAGTACTTC	CASSFRDRGPYEQYF
.	TRBD1	TRBJ2-2	TRBV5-4	TGTGCCAGCAGCGCTTGGCCGGGACAGGGGGCCCCCCTCCGCACCGGGGAGCTGTTTTTT	CASSAWPGQGAPLRTGELFF
once	TRBD1	TRBJ1-3	TRBV7-9	TGTGCCAGCAGCCTAAGACAGGGTTCAGGAAACACCATATATTTT	CASSLRQGSGNTIYF